These 29 T cell receptor beta chains were sequenced from one sample in a study of blood T cell repertoires in COVID-19. Here immunoSEQ multiplex PCR was the method, and the copy in TCRdb shows in-frame clones only, minus some. The sample includes a few hundred thousand clones, about nine tenths of them seen just once. Specimen: PBMCs or T cells enriched from blood (not recorded which). The receptors originated from a woman in her forties or fifties who had recovered from COVID-19.

The chain joins TRBV7-9 to TRBJ2-7; D is undetermined. The V end lost 5 bases, the J end lost 6 bases, and 20 bases lay between the germline ends. In germline, CDR1 is SEHNR, CDR2 FQNEAQ (reference sequence). The CDR3 runs to 15 residues. The CDR3: CASSPSGRGPPEQYF. The CDR3 bases are TGTGCCAGCAGCCCAAGTGGTAGAGGCCCGCCCGAGCAGTACTTC.

The gene calls are TRBV7-3 and TRBJ1-1; TRBD1 matches 7 bases. The V gene's germline CDR1 is SGHTA and CDR2 FQGTGA. CDR3 length: 14 amino acids. Unmatched junction bases numbered 3, after V lost 3 bases and J lost 2 bases. CDR3 amino acids: CASSLTGTNTEAFF. In DNA form, the CDR3 reads TGTGCCAGCAGCTTGACAGGGACTAACACTGAAGCTTTCTTT.

The chain employs TRBV27 and TRBJ1-5, with a possible D match to TRBD1 (6 bases). The CDR3 runs 15 residues. V was pared by 5 bases and J by 2 bases, with 13 bases between. Germline CDR1 MNHEY, CDR2 SMNVEV (reference sequence). This CDR3 reads CASSPWDTGNQPQHF. The DNA of the CDR3 is TGTGCCAGCAGTCCGTGGGACACCGGCAATCAGCCCCAGCATTTT.

The chain links TRBV11-3 to TRBJ2-1, with D perhaps TRBD2 (7 bases). V lost 3 bases, J lost 5 bases, and 14 bases lay in between. Germline CDR1 and CDR2: SGHNT and YENEEA. This CDR3 comprises 15 residues. CDR3 loop: CASSFGRGANNEQFF. DNA for the CDR3: TGTGCCAGCAGCTTCGGACGGGGGGCCAACAATGAGCAGTTCTTC.

V usage is TRBV18 and J usage is TRBJ1-4, with D unresolved. V dropped 1 base and J dropped 2 bases, with 17 bases sitting between them. Germline V lookup: CDR1 KGHSH, CDR2 LQKENI. This CDR3 spans 18 amino acids. CDR3 nucleotides: TGTGCCAGCTCACCACGATCGGGGAACTTGGGGACTAATGAAAAACTGTTTTTT. It translates to CASSPRSGNLGTNEKLFF.

This clone was seen only once. Other DNA sequences in this sample translate to the same CDR3. V is TRBV30 and J is TRBJ2-1; the match to TRBD2 covers 9 bases. V was clipped by 3 bases and J by 4 bases; unmatched bases: 1. Germline V gives CDR1 GTSNPN, CDR2 SVGIG (reference sequence). This CDR3 has 13 amino acids. This chain's CDR3 is CAWRLAGYNEQFF. The CDR3 DNA follows: TGTGCCTGGAGGCTAGCGGGGTACAATGAGCAGTTCTTC.

The chain combines TRBV7-9 with TRBJ2-5; 9 bases are a match to TRBD2. The CDR3 sequence is 14 residues long. The V gene end was trimmed by 5 bases and the J gene end by 5 bases; junction bases not matched to a gene: 6. Germline CDR1 SEHNR, CDR2 FQNEAQ (reference sequence). The CDR3 spells CASSVASGTETQYF. The CDR3 DNA reads as TGTGCCAGCAGCGTGGCTAGCGGGACTGAGACCCAGTACTTC.

V usage is TRBV7-2 and J usage is TRBJ2-7, with 8 bases fitting TRBD1. Looked up from germline, CDR1 is SGHTA and CDR2 is FQGNSA. The CDR3 is made up of 14 amino acids. V gave up 6 bases and J gave up 2 bases; unmatched junction bases: 6. CDR3 DNA: TGTGCCAGCAGTAGACAGGGGAGGACCTACGAGCAGTACTTC. This sequence encodes CASSRQGRTYEQYF.

The V gene is TRBV4-3, the J gene TRBJ2-1, with 8 positions matching TRBD2. The CDR3 consists of 18 residues. V shed 0 bases and J 6 bases; nucleotides not matched to a gene: 13. Per the germline V gene, CDR1 is LGHNA and CDR2 is YSLEER. The CDR3 DNA is TGCGCCAGCAGCCAAGAGATACCGGGACTAGTCCTTTTCAATGAGCAGTTCTTC. Translation: CASSQEIPGLVLFNEQFF.

Details on this clone: A junction boundary mismatches the germline segment, possibly from a read error. The chain is built from TRBV7-7 and TRBJ2-2; 12 bases are shared with TRBD2. In germline, CDR1 is SSHAT, CDR2 FNYEAQ (reference sequence). The CDR3 is 16 amino acids. This CDR3 is CASSYRLAGVFGELFF. CDR3 bases: TGTGCTAGCAGCTATAGACTAGCGGGAGTGTTCGGGGAGCTGTTTTTT.

The chain has TRBV5-4 and TRBJ1-1, with D tentatively TRBD1 (5 bases). The CDR3 covers 12 residues. With 0 bases removed from V and 11 bases from J, the gap between germline ends came to 11 bases. Germline CDR1 and CDR2: SGHNT and YYREEE (reference sequence). The CDR3, as DNA: TGTGCCAGCAGCTTGGATTCAGGGTTGGCTTTCTTT. Translation gives CASSLDSGLAFF.

J is TRBJ2-7 and V is TRBV30; 7 bases are a match to TRBD2. The germline gives CDR1 GTSNPN, CDR2 SVGIG (reference sequence). The CDR3 is 14 amino acids. J gave up 0 bases and V 3 bases, and 5 bases lay outside the gene matches. The CDR3 reads CAWSPGGSSYEQYF. CDR3 bases: TGTGCCTGGAGCCCTGGCGGGAGCTCCTACGAGCAGTACTTC. Based on the CDR3 plus reference TRBV30 and TRBJ2-7, the full variable domain is SQTIHQWPATLVQPVGSPLSLECTVEGTSNPNLYWYRQAAGRGLQLLFYSVGIGQISSEVPQNLSASRPQDRQFILSSKKLLLSDSGFYLCAWSPGGSSYEQYFGPGTRLTVT.

J is TRBJ2-7 and V is TRBV28; tentatively, D is TRBD2 (6 bases). CDR1 is MDHEN, CDR2 SYDVKM, per germline. CDR3 length: 13 amino acids. Trimming removed 5 bases from V and 0 bases from J, with 8 bases in between. CDR3 DNA: TGTGCCAGCAGTGGGACTGACTCCTACGAGCAGTACTTC. Its translation is CASSGTDSYEQYF.

The rearrangement uses TRBV14 and TRBJ2-1; D may be TRBD1 (6 bases). V was clipped by 2 bases and J by 4 bases, with 15 bases between them. Germline values: CDR1 SGHDN, CDR2 FVKESK. This CDR3 has 16 amino acids. The CDR3 sequence is CASSQQTGQLYNEQFF. CDR3 DNA: TGTGCCAGCAGCCAACAAACAGGACAGCTTTACAATGAGCAGTTCTTC.

J is TRBJ2-1 and V is TRBV6-2 or TRBV6-3, with 8 bases identical to TRBD2. Looked up from germline, CDR1 is MNHEY and CDR2 is SVGEGT. CDR3 size: 16 residues. J lost 8 bases, V lost 6 bases, and 15 bases had no gene match. The CDR3 sequence is CASSPPSPGGLDEQFF. The CDR3, as DNA: TGTGCCAGCAGCCCCCCCTCTCCGGGAGGGCTCGATGAGCAGTTCTTC.

The gene calls are TRBV5-4 and TRBJ2-1, with TRBD2 identical over 7 bases. With V trimmed by 3 bases and J by 6 bases, 12 bases remained unmatched. CDR1 SGHNT and CDR2 YYREEE come from the germline V gene (reference sequence). This CDR3 has 16 residues. The CDR3 DNA reads TGTGCCAGCAGCTCCTGGACTAGTAGGTACGGCAATGAGCAGTTCTTC. It yields the protein CASSSWTSRYGNEQFF.

V usage is TRBV19 and J usage is TRBJ2-6; D gene ambiguous. From germline, CDR1 is LNHDA and CDR2 SQIVND (reference sequence). CDR3 length equals 15 residues. V was pared by 4 bases and J by 2 bases, with 9 bases between. Here the CDR3 DNA reads TGTGCCAGTAGTAGGCTCCTCCCTGGGGCCAACGTCCTGACTTTC. This translates into CASSRLLPGANVLTF.

The CDR3 is CASSPRGTPVGQRETTDTQYF. The DNA of the CDR3 is TGTGCCAGCTCACCGCGCGGGACGCCCGTGGGGCAGCGGGAGACCACAGATACGCAGTATTTT. This chain connects TRBV18 to TRBJ2-3; 8 bases are a match to TRBD2. The length of the CDR3 is 21 residues. The germline V gene has CDR1 KGHSH and CDR2 LQKENI. V lost 3 bases and J lost 2; bases outside the gene matches: 22.

This clone was seen only a few times. The chain has TRBV7-8 and TRBJ1-5; TRBD1 might be the D (5 bases). Trimming removed 1 base from V and 4 bases from J, with 14 bases in between. This CDR3 region has 16 residues. Germline V lookup: CDR1 SGHVS, CDR2 FQNEAQ. The CDR3 protein is CASSLGRLGGNQPQHF. The CDR3 coding sequence is TGTGCCAGCAGCTTAGGCCGATTGGGGGGGAATCAGCCCCAGCATTTT.

The CDR3 protein is CASSFRGDYGYTF. The CDR3 DNA follows: TGTGCCAGCAGCTTTCGAGGTGACTATGGCTACACCTTC. The rearrangement uses TRBV5-4 and TRBJ1-2; D is undetermined. CDR3 length: 13 residues. The germline gives CDR1 SGHNT, CDR2 YYREEE (reference sequence). V lost 2 bases and J lost 3, with 8 bases in between.

CDR3 residues: CASSLSADRMVLGYTF. The CDR3 coding sequence is TGTGCCAGCAGTTTATCCGCGGACAGAATGGTACTTGGCTACACCTTC. J is TRBJ1-2 and V is TRBV27; D might be TRBD1 (6 bases). The CDR3 covers 16 residues. Germline V lookup: CDR1 MNHEY, CDR2 SMNVEV (reference sequence). The ends were cut back, 0 bases at V and 7 bases at J, with 18 bases in the middle.

In nucleotides, the CDR3 is TGTGCCAGCAGCTTAGTAGCGGGTTGGACAGATACGCAGTATTTT. Its translation is CASSLVAGWTDTQYF. The J gene is TRBJ2-3, the V gene TRBV7-2, with 7 nucleotides matching TRBD2. Germline values: CDR1 SGHTA, CDR2 FQGNSA. This CDR3 is built from 15 residues. Trimming took 1 base from V and 3 from J; bases not matched to a gene: 4.

The J gene is TRBJ2-5, the V gene TRBV11-2; D uncertain. Germline CDR1 SGHAT, CDR2 FQNNGV. Trimming left V 5 bases short and J 4 bases short, with 8 bases between. The CDR3 length is 12 residues. The CDR3 DNA sequence: TGTGCCAGCAGCCGCGAATCAGAGACCCAGTACTTC. It codes for CASSRESETQYF.

V gene TRBV11-1 combines with J gene TRBJ1-1; D is uncertain. Germline CDR1 and CDR2: SGHAT and FQDESV (reference sequence). There are 14 residues in the CDR3. Trimming pared 1 base from V and 1 base from J, leaving 7 bases between. The CDR3 DNA reads as TGTGCCAGCAGCTTAGAGTCCAGGAACACTGAAGCTTTCTTT. Its protein is CASSLESRNTEAFF. Combining the CDR3 with reference TRBV11-1 and TRBJ1-1 gives the whole variable domain EAEVAQSPRYKITEKSQAVAFWCDPISGHATLYWYRQILGQGPELLVQFQDESVVDDSQLPKDRFSAERLKGVDSTLKIQPAELGDSAMYLCASSLESRNTEAFFGQGTRLTVV.

This sequence joins TRBV5-4 and TRBJ2-7, with 8 bases identical to TRBD1. CDR3 length: 15 amino acids. Germline V gives CDR1 SGHNT, CDR2 YYREEE (reference sequence). Trimming at V came to 4 bases and at J to 1 base, leaving 7 bases not matched to a gene. The CDR3 nucleotides are TGTGCCAGCAGCAGATACAGGGGGAAATCCTACGAGCAGTACTTC. Its translation: CASSRYRGKSYEQYF.

This chain connects TRBV4-2 to TRBJ2-3, with D possibly being TRBD2 (6 bases). The CDR3 has 16 amino acids. V was shortened by 3 bases and J by 0 bases, with 13 bases between the two germline ends. CDR1 is LGHNA and CDR2 is YNFKEQ in the germline V gene. CDR3 sequence: CASSHAWGESTDTQYF. CDR3 sequence (DNA): TGTGCCAGCAGCCACGCATGGGGGGAGAGCACAGATACGCAGTATTTT.

V is TRBV5-4 and J is TRBJ2-7, with a possible D match to TRBD2 (6 bases). From germline, CDR1 is SGHNT and CDR2 YYREEE (reference sequence). The ends were cut back, 0 bases at V and 5 bases at J, with 15 bases in the middle. This CDR3 contains 15 residues. The DNA of the CDR3 is TGTGCCAGCAGCTTGGGACTAGGCCCCGTGGACGAGCAGTACTTC. Amino acids: CASSLGLGPVDEQYF.

As DNA, the CDR3 is TGTGCCAGCAGTTCGGGACAGGGGATACCCGGGGAGCTGTTTTTT. It codes for CASSSGQGIPGELFF. The V and J genes are TRBV5-8 and TRBJ2-2, with 10 positions matching TRBD1. V lost 5 bases to trimming and J lost 6 bases; unmatched junction nucleotides: 7. The CDR3 is 15 residues long. Germline CDR1 and CDR2: SGHTS and YDEGEE.

V gene TRBV7-2 combines with J gene TRBJ1-1; tentatively, D is TRBD1 (6 bases). Between the trimmed V and J ends, which lost 1 base and 0 bases, there was a span of 9 bases. Germline V gene lookup returns CDR1 SGHTA and CDR2 FQGNSA. CDR3 length equals 15 residues. This CDR3 is CASSLEGQMNTEAFF. DNA for the CDR3: TGTGCCAGCAGCTTAGAAGGACAGATGAACACTGAAGCTTTCTTT.